The 28 T cell receptor beta chains listed next were all sequenced from one sample in a study of blood T cell repertoires in COVID-19. Profiling relied on immunoSEQ multiplex PCR, and the TCRdb table lists in-frame clones only, not all of them. The sample carries around 340,000 clones, 70% to 90% recorded once. The sequencing sample was made of PBMCs or T cells enriched from blood (not recorded which). The receptors stem from a middle-aged woman with acute COVID-19.

The chain has TRBV5-3 and TRBJ2-6, with 7 bases identical to TRBD1. TRBV5-3 is noted as an ORF with a role that remains uncertain. With 4 bases clipped from V and 0 bases from J, the junction kept 4 bases outside the gene matches. This CDR3 is 16 amino acids long. CDR3 loop: CARSPGQFSGANVLTF. The CDR3 DNA reads TGTGCCAGAAGCCCGGGACAGTTCTCTGGGGCCAACGTCCTGACTTTC.

This chain uses TRBV7-2 with TRBJ2-3, with D possibly matching TRBD1 (5 bases). This CDR3 has 15 residues. Trimming shortened V by 1 base and J by 5 bases, and 13 bases separated the two germline ends. Germline CDR1 is SGHTA and CDR2 is FQGNSA. CDR3 DNA: TGTGCCAGCAGCTTAGAGTGGCCAAGGGGAGATACGCAGTATTTT. Its translation: CASSLEWPRGDTQYF.

The chain has TRBV24-1 and TRBJ2-1; 8 bases match TRBD1. Germline lookup yields CDR1 KGHDR and CDR2 SFDVKD. V lost 9 bases and J lost 6; bases outside the gene matches: 9. The CDR3 sequence is 14 residues long. The CDR3 DNA sequence: TGTGCCACCGGAGGGCAGGGGGCGCTCAATGAGCAGTTCTTC. The encoded protein is CATGGQGALNEQFF.

V usage is TRBV5-4 and J usage is TRBJ2-1; 13 bases map to TRBD2. Looked up from germline, CDR1 is SGHNT and CDR2 is YYREEE (reference sequence). The CDR3 covers 16 residues. V shed 4 bases and J 4 bases; nucleotides not matched to a gene: 5. CDR3 sequence reads: CASSPTSGGQYNEQFF. In DNA form, the CDR3 reads TGTGCCAGCAGCCCGACTAGCGGGGGGCAATACAATGAGCAGTTCTTC.

This clone was observed a single time. The rearrangement joins TRBV2 to TRBJ2-7; maybe TRBD1 (6 bases). From germline, CDR1 is SNHLY and CDR2 FYNNEI. V lost 3 bases and J 1 base, leaving 7 bases between the germline ends. The length of the CDR3 is 13 residues. The chain's CDR3 is CASSDDRSYEQYF. CDR3 coding DNA: TGTGCCAGCAGTGACGACAGGTCCTACGAGCAGTACTTC.

CDR3 residues: CASSQESATSGAEQYF. In nucleotides, the CDR3 is TGCGCCAGCAGCCAAGAATCGGCGACCTCTGGGGCCGAGCAGTACTTC. The V call is TRBV4-3, the J call TRBJ2-7; tentatively, D is TRBD1 (5 bases). The CDR3 covers 16 residues. Between the trimmed V and J ends, which lost 0 bases and 6 bases, there was a span of 18 bases. The germline V gene has CDR1 LGHNA and CDR2 YSLEER.

The V gene is TRBV9, the J gene TRBJ2-2; 9 bases are a match to TRBD2. CDR1 and CDR2 (germline): SGDLS, YYNGEE. After removal of 5 bases from V and 1 base from J, the junction contained 0 bases not matched to a gene. The CDR3 extends over 14 amino acids. CDR3 residues: CASRAGGNTGELFF. CDR3 DNA: TGTGCCAGCAGAGCGGGAGGGAACACCGGGGAGCTGTTTTTT.

This clone has a handful of counts. This CDR3 is CASSFRVGGYTF. The CDR3 coding sequence is TGTGCCAGCAGCTTCAGGGTGGGTGGCTACACCTTC. The rearrangement joins TRBV5-6 to TRBJ1-2, with D tentatively TRBD1 (5 bases). CDR3 size: 12 residues. Germline CDR1 SGHDT, CDR2 YYEEEE. The V end was cut by 2 bases, the J end by 7 bases, with 9 bases between.

This chain connects TRBV12-2 to TRBJ2-7; whether TRBD2, the table's D call, matches the DNA was not checked. TRBV12-2 is a pseudogene locus. This CDR3 is built from 15 residues. The CDR3 nucleotides read TGTGCAAGTCCCCAGGGACTCGGGAATTCCTACGAGCAGTACTTC. Translation gives CASPQGLGNSYEQYF.

J is TRBJ1-2 and V is TRBV6-5, with TRBD1 matching over 7 bases. Germline values: CDR1 MNHEY, CDR2 SVGAGI. J lost 8 bases, V lost 2 bases, and 5 bases had no gene match. The CDR3 loop spans 13 amino acids. The CDR3 here is CASSYIQGQGYTF. The CDR3 DNA reads as TGTGCCAGCAGTTACATACAGGGGCAAGGCTACACCTTC.

The chain uses TRBV9 and TRBJ2-3; D is perhaps TRBD2 (6 bases). There are 15 residues in the CDR3. Germline CDR1 and CDR2: SGDLS and YYNGEE. V lost 0 bases and J 3 bases, leaving 11 bases between the germline ends. In DNA, the CDR3 is TGTGCCAGCAGCGTAGCTCCGGGGGTGACAGATACGCAGTATTTT. Translated, it gives CASSVAPGVTDTQYF. The entire variable domain, with the rest obtained from reference TRBV9 and TRBJ2-3, is as follows: DSGVTQTPKHLITATGQRVTLRCSPRSGDLSVYWYQQSLDQGLQFLIQYYNGEERAKGNILERFSAQQFPDLHSELNLSSLELGDSALYFCASSVAPGVTDTQYFGPGTRLTVL.

The rearrangement uses TRBV27 and TRBJ2-2; 7 bases line up with TRBD1. The V segment lost 7 bases and the J segment 5 bases; nucleotides outside the gene matches: 10. CDR1 is MNHEY and CDR2 is SMNVEV in the germline V gene (reference sequence). CDR3 length: 15 amino acids. The CDR3 sequence: CASNTGVSRTGELFF. The CDR3 nucleotides read TGTGCCAGCAACACAGGGGTTTCGCGGACCGGGGAGCTGTTTTTT.

V is TRBV28 and J is TRBJ1-2; TRBD1 is a possible D gene (6 bases). Per the germline V gene, CDR1 is MDHEN and CDR2 is SYDVKM. V was shortened by 5 bases and J by 7 bases, with 17 bases between the two germline ends. The CDR3 covers 14 residues. The CDR3 DNA follows: TGTGCCAGCAGTATTAGAACAGGGTCTGGTGGCTACACCTTC. It specifies CASSIRTGSGGYTF.

The table lists this clone with a few counts. The chain combines TRBV14 with TRBJ2-7, with D maybe TRBD2 (6 bases). Germline CDR1 and CDR2: SGHDN and FVKESK. The CDR3 is made up of 15 amino acids. Between the trimmed V and J ends, which lost 1 base and 7 bases, there was a span of 17 bases. CDR3 coding DNA: TGTGCCAGCAGCCAAGGGGGGACTCAAGGCATGGAGCAGTACTTC. Residues: CASSQGGTQGMEQYF.

The chain combines TRBV7-3 with TRBJ2-5, with D uncertain. V gave up 1 base and J gave up 1 base, with 7 bases separating them. CDR1 SGHTA and CDR2 FQGTGA come from the germline V gene. CDR3 length: 14 residues. CDR3 sequence: CASSLRATQETQYF. CDR3 nucleotide sequence: TGTGCCAGCAGCTTAAGGGCTACCCAAGAGACCCAGTACTTC.

The chain employs TRBV11-2 and TRBJ2-3; no reliable D call. The CDR3 sequence is 14 residues long. V was trimmed by 0 bases and J by 1 base, leaving 5 bases between them. CDR1 is SGHAT and CDR2 is FQNNGV in the germline V gene. Here the CDR3 DNA reads TGTGCCAGCAGCTTAGATTTCGGCACAGATACGCAGTATTTT. Its protein product is CASSLDFGTDTQYF.

The chain combines TRBV7-6 with TRBJ2-5, with 11 bases aligning to TRBD2. Germline CDR1 reads SGHVS; CDR2 reads FNYEAQ. This CDR3 comprises 15 residues. The J segment lost 1 base and the V segment lost 2 bases, leaving 0 bases of the junction unmatched. CDR3 region: CASSLTSGGQETQYF. CDR3 bases: TGTGCCAGCAGCTTAACTAGCGGGGGCCAAGAGACCCAGTACTTC. The whole variable domain, filled in from reference TRBV7-6 and TRBJ2-5, reads GAGVSQSPRYKVTKRGQDVALRCDPISGHVSLYWYRQALGQGPEFLTYFNYEAQQDKSGLPNDRFSAERPEGSISTLTIQRTEQRDSAMYRCASSLTSGGQETQYFGPGTRLLVL.

Written as DNA, the CDR3 is TGTGCCAGCAGTTTTCTAGCGGGACCCTACGAGCAGTACTTC. This translates into CASSFLAGPYEQYF. This rearrangement joins TRBV28 to TRBJ2-7, with TRBD2 identical over 9 bases. The germline V gene encodes CDR1 MDHEN and CDR2 SYDVKM. Losses at the gene ends were 3 bases for V and 2 bases for J; bases not matched to a gene: 2. The CDR3 extends over 14 amino acids.

This clone showed up just a few times. This chain connects TRBV7-2 to TRBJ1-2; D remains ambiguous. Germline lookup yields CDR1 SGHTA and CDR2 FQGNSA. V was cut by 4 bases and J by 3 bases, with 9 bases left in between. CDR3 length: 13 amino acids. DNA of the CDR3: TGTGCCAGCAGCTCGACGGACTACTATGGCTACACCTTC. Translation: CASSSTDYYGYTF.

This clone was observed a single time. This chain uses TRBV7-2 with TRBJ2-1; 7 bases match TRBD2. This CDR3 has 13 residues. J gave up 3 bases and V 6 bases, and 2 bases lay outside the gene matches. CDR1 SGHTA and CDR2 FQGNSA come from the germline V gene. CDR3 sequence (DNA): TGTGCCAGCAGTTGGACTAGCTACAATGAGCAGTTCTTC. Translation: CASSWTSYNEQFF. The full variable domain, in which reference TRBV7-2 and TRBJ2-1 provide the parts outside the CDR3, is GAGVSQSPSNKVTEKGKDVELRCDPISGHTALYWYRQSLGQGLEFLIYFQGNSAPDKSGLPSDRFSAERTGGSVSTLTIQRTQQEDSAVYLCASSWTSYNEQFFGPGTRLTVL.

The chain combines TRBV7-8 with TRBJ2-3, with 13 bases that match TRBD2. Germline values: CDR1 SGHVS, CDR2 FQNEAQ. CDR3 length: 18 amino acids. Trimming removed 2 bases from V and 4 bases from J; junction bases left unmatched: 9. CDR3 coding DNA: TGTGCCAGCAGCTTAATGGGACTAGCGGGGTATATCTCAGATACGCAGTATTTT. Its translation is CASSLMGLAGYISDTQYF. Full variable domain (rest looked up from reference TRBV7-8 and TRBJ2-3): GAGVSQSPRYKVAKRGQDVALRCDPISGHVSLFWYQQALGQGPEFLTYFQNEAQLDKSGLPSDRFFAERPEGSVSTLKIQRTQQEDSAVYLCASSLMGLAGYISDTQYFGPGTRLTVL.

The CDR3 coding sequence is TGTGCCAGCAGCTATACCGGGATCGAGACGCAGTATTTT. It specifies CASSYTGIETQYF. The chain couples TRBV27 to TRBJ2-3; tentatively, D is TRBD2 (5 bases). CDR3 length: 13 amino acids. Germline V CDR1 and CDR2: MNHEY, SMNVEV (reference sequence). The V gene lost 6 bases and the J gene lost 9 bases, with 16 bases spanning the gap.

The chain carries TRBV4-2 and TRBJ2-2, with D tentatively TRBD2 (6 bases). Between the trimmed V and J ends, which lost 0 bases and 3 bases, there was a span of 11 bases. CDR1 and CDR2 (germline): LGHNA, YNFKEQ. The CDR3 sequence is 16 residues long. For the CDR3, the DNA is TGTGCCAGCAGCCAAGATCGCGGGGCGGACACCGGGGAGCTGTTTTTT. Protein sequence: CASSQDRGADTGELFF.

This clone was seen only a few times. CDR3 DNA: TGTGCCAGTAGTATGCGTAGTGATTATTCACCCCTCCACTTT. This gives the protein CASSMRSDYSPLHF. This chain links TRBV19 with TRBJ1-6; the D is unclear. The length of the CDR3 is 14 residues. CDR1 is LNHDA, CDR2 SQIVND, per germline (reference sequence). Trimming removed 3 bases at V and 8 bases at J, with 11 bases between.

This clone was counted between two and nine times. The rearrangement links TRBV18 to TRBJ2-7; 12 bases fit TRBD2. CDR3 length: 15 residues. The V gene's germline CDR1 is KGHSH and CDR2 LQKENI. Trimming took 2 bases from V and 6 from J; bases not matched to a gene: 5. CDR3 bases: TGTGCCAGCTCACCAGGACTAGCGGGAAATTCCGAGCAGTACTTC. Its protein is CASSPGLAGNSEQYF.

In DNA form, the CDR3 reads TGTGCCAGCAGCTCTATGGGACACGGGATGAACTATGGCTACACCTTC. This sequence encodes CASSSMGHGMNYGYTF. The J gene is TRBJ1-2, the V gene TRBV7-9; D perhaps matches TRBD1 (6 bases). CDR3 length: 16 residues. Between the trimmed V and J ends, which lost 4 bases and 2 bases, there was a span of 17 bases. Germline V gene sequence: CDR1 SEHNR, CDR2 FQNEAQ (reference sequence).

The CDR3 bases are TGCGCCAGCAGCCACCGGGGACTAGTAGACACAGATACGCAGTATTTT. This gives the protein CASSHRGLVDTDTQYF. The chain joins TRBV4-1 to TRBJ2-3; 8 bases fit TRBD2. CDR3 length: 16 residues. With 3 bases clipped from V and 2 bases from J, the junction kept 7 bases outside the gene matches. The germline CDR1 and CDR2 sequences are MGHRA and YSYEKL.

The chain joins TRBV7-9 to TRBJ2-3; TRBD2 aligns across 10 bases. The CDR3 covers 19 residues. Per germline, CDR1 SEHNR and CDR2 FQNEAQ (reference sequence). V lost 1 base, J lost 3 bases, and 13 bases stayed unmatched. The DNA of the CDR3 is TGTGCCAGCAGCTTAGATGAACCCCGACTAGCGGGTAGAACAGATACGCAGTATTTT. It is translated as CASSLDEPRLAGRTDTQYF.